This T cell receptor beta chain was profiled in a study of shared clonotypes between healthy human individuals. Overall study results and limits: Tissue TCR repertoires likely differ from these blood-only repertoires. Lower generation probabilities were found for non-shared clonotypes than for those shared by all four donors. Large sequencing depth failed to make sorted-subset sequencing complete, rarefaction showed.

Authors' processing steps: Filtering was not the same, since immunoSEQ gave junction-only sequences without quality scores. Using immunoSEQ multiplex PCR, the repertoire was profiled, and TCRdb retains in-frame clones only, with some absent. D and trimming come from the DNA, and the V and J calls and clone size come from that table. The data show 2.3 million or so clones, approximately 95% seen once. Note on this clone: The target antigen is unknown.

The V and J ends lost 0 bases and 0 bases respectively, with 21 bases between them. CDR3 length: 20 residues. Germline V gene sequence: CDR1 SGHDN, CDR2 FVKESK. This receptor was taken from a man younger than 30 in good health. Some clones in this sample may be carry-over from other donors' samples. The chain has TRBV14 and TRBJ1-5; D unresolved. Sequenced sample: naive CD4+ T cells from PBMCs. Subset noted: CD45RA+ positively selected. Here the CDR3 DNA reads TGTGCCAGCAGCCAAGATCTCGGAGGGTCCCATACCTATAGCAATCAGCCCCAGCATTTT. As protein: CASSQDLGGSHTYSNQPQHF.